Listed here are 5 T cell receptor beta chains from one sample, sequenced in a study of cytomegalovirus exposure and HLA in healthy donors. Amplification used 60 Vbeta primers and 13 Jbeta primers. Data came from immunoSEQ multiplex PCR; TCRdb stores just in-frame clones and leaves some out. The repertoire holds 200,000 to 250,000 clones, with approximately 79% as singletons. Sequences were obtained from PBMCs. All receptors derive from a man between 45 and 60 years old in good health and CMV-seronegative.

CDR3 sequence reads: CASSSPRDRGETQYF. The CDR3 DNA is TGTGCCAGCAGTTCACCTCGGGACAGGGGAGAGACCCAGTACTTC. The chain joins TRBV6-5 to TRBJ2-5; 10 bases are a match to TRBD1. CDR1 and CDR2 from the germline V gene are MNHEY and SVGAGI. V lost 4 bases to trimming and J lost 4 bases; unmatched junction nucleotides: 6. CDR3 length: 15 residues.

Remarks on this clone: The junction does not match germline at one end; this may be a read error. V and J are TRBV5-6 and TRBJ2-2; D call uncertain. The CDR3 has 16 residues. The germline CDR1 and CDR2 sequences are SGHDT and YYEEEE. The CDR3 sequence is CAGSSLERTNTGELFF. The CDR3 nucleotides read TGTGCCGGCAGCTCCCTGGAGCGCACGAACACCGGGGAGCTGTTTTTT.

The chain couples TRBV27 to TRBJ2-7, with 9 bases identical to TRBD2. Germline assignment: CDR1 MNHEY and CDR2 SMNVEV (reference sequence). Trimming removed 5 bases from V and 2 bases from J; junction bases left unmatched: 10. The CDR3 sequence is 16 residues long. The CDR3 protein is CASSLYSTSGTYEQYF. Here the CDR3 DNA reads TGTGCCAGCAGTCTCTACTCGACTAGCGGAACCTACGAGCAGTACTTC.

The V gene is TRBV10-3, the J gene TRBJ2-1, with D perhaps TRBD1 (6 bases). Per the germline V gene, CDR1 is ENHRY and CDR2 is SYGVKD. The CDR3 extends over 15 amino acids. V dropped 1 base and J dropped 7 bases, with 14 bases sitting between them. Here the CDR3 DNA reads TGTGCCATCAGTGAGTTGCAGGGAAGGGGGAATGAGCAGTTCTTC. Residues: CAISELQGRGNEQFF.

A few counts support this clone. The chain combines TRBV29-1 with TRBJ2-3, with D possibly TRBD2 on 5 matching bases. The CDR3 totals 14 residues. Germline V gene data show CDR1 as SQVTM and CDR2 as ANQGSEA. V lost 3 bases and J lost 3, with 13 bases in between. The CDR3 DNA follows: TGCAGCGTTGATCGAGGGAGTCGGACAGATACGCAGTATTTT. Translated: CSVDRGSRTDTQYF.